This TCR beta chain was sequenced for a study of regulatory T cells in long-lasting Graves disease. Trimming shortened V by 0 bases and J by 8 bases, and 12 bases separated the two germline ends. The germline CDR1 and CDR2 sequences are SGHRS and YFSETQ. The CDR3 sequence is 15 residues long. Regarding time point: newly diagnosed GD, antithyroid drugs for less than 3 months. PBMCs provided the RNA from which the TCR library was made. There are many counts of this clonotype. CDR3 regions were amplified by Arm-PCR using iRepertoire HTBI primers to build TCR beta libraries. Each CDR3 protein is one row after TCRdb ran MiXCR on the multiplex PCR reads. The table records 350,000 to 450,000 distinct CDR3 sequences, 15% of them present only once. The sample was also linked to a second study, of T cells in Graves' hyperthyroidism and ophthalmopathy. That investigation notes: A set of HTBI primers served as the primers for a first-round RT-PCR of the TCR CDR3.

This sample comprised peripheral blood mononuclear cells (PBMCs), obtained at new diagnosis, from a patient treated with antithyroid drugs. This chain connects TRBV5-1 to TRBJ1-6, with D perhaps TRBD1 (5 bases). The clonotype originates from a woman aged 25 to 39 with Graves disease. This CDR3 reads CASSLAVTVDSPLHF. In nucleotides, the CDR3 is TGCGCCAGCAGCTTGGCCGTGACAGTAGATTCACCCCTCCACTTT.